Listed below are T cell receptor beta chains from one sample, sequenced in a study of cytomegalovirus exposure and HLA in healthy donors. The table came from immunoSEQ multiplex PCR; TCRdb's copy has only in-frame clones and leaves some out. The table includes under 170,000 clones, 79% detected once. The sequenced sample consisted of PBMCs. The receptors were sampled from a middle-aged man in good health and CMV-seropositive. Both conserved end residues are part of each CDR3. Fields, in order: clone size, J gene, D gene, CDR3 length, V gene, CDR3 DNA, CDR3 protein. The D gene is left open where the match is weak. Clone size is given for some rows only: seen once, a few or many times, or a class if the clone is expanded.

NA | TRBJ1-5 | TRBD1 | 18 | TRBV15 | TGTGCCACCAGCAAACGAACTACCGGGACAGGCCTCAATCAGCCCCAGCATTTT | CATSKRTTGTGLNQPQHF
NA | TRBJ2-1 | NA | 15 | TRBV5-1 | TGCGCCAGCACCTCAGCGGACTATTCCTACAATGAGCAGTTCTTC | CASTSADYSYNEQFF
once | TRBJ2-2 | NA | 16 | TRBV6-1 | TGTGCCAGCAGTGCCCTACGCGGGGCGTATGTCGGGGAGCTGTTTTTT | CASSALRGAYVGELFF
NA | TRBJ2-5 | TRBD1 | 15 | TRBV18 | TGTGCCAGCTCATCGTCCGGGGACAGGGGAGAGACCCAGTACTTC | CASSSSGDRGETQYF
NA | TRBJ2-7 | TRBD1 | 15 | TRBV9 | TGTGCCAGCAGCGTAGGGGACAGGGGGCTTTACGAGCAGTACTTC | CASSVGDRGLYEQYF
NA | TRBJ1-1 | TRBD1 | 13 | TRBV11-3 | TGTGCCAGCAGCCTCCGACAGGGCCTTGTCGCTTTCTTT | CASSLRQGLVAFF
NA | TRBJ2-3 | TRBD1 | 15 | TRBV18 | TGTGCCAGCTCACTCTCCGGACAGGGCACAGATACGCAGTATTTT | CASSLSGQGTDTQYF
NA | TRBJ2-3 | TRBD2 | 16 | TRBV5-1 | TGCGCCAGCAGCCGCGGACTAGCGGGAGGAACAGATACGCAGTATTTT | CASSRGLAGGTDTQYF
NA | TRBJ1-5 | TRBD1 | 15 | TRBV5-6 | TGTGCCAGCAGCACGAACAGGGGCGGCAATCAGCCCCAGCATTTT | CASSTNRGGNQPQHF
NA | TRBJ2-1 | NA | 14 | TRBV21-1 | TGTGCCAGCAGCAAACCCAGGCCCTACAATGAGCAGTTCTTC | CASSKPRPYNEQFF
once | TRBJ2-7 | NA | 14 | TRBV5-1 | TGCGCCAGCAGCTTGGAGGGGCGCGTCAACGAGCAGTACTTC | CASSLEGRVNEQYF
few | TRBJ2-7 | TRBD1 | 16 | TRBV4-1 | TGCGCCAGCAGCCGTAGGTTGGGACAGGGGTTAGGCGAGCAGTACTTC | CASSRRLGQGLGEQYF
NA | TRBJ1-2 | TRBD1 | 16 | TRBV13 | TGTGCCAGCAGCTTAGGATCAGGGACAGCAGAACATAGCTACACCTTC | CASSLGSGTAEHSYTF
NA | TRBJ1-1 | TRBD1 | 13 | TRBV29-1 | TGCAGCGTCGCCGGGACAGCGAACACTGAAGCTTTCTTT | CSVAGTANTEAFF
NA | TRBJ2-3 | NA | 15 | TRBV6-5 | TGTGCCAGCAGCTTTACCCCCAGGGCCGCAGATACGCAGTATTTT | CASSFTPRAADTQYF
few | TRBJ2-2 | NA | 14 | TRBV11-2 | TGTGCCAGCAGCTTATTTAGAACCACCGGGGAGCTGTTTTTT | CASSLFRTTGELFF
NA | TRBJ1-2 | TRBD1 | 14 | TRBV27 | TGTGCCAGCAGTTTCACCGGACAGGACTATGGCTACACCTTC | CASSFTGQDYGYTF
NA | TRBJ2-7 | TRBD1 | 15 | TRBV6-6 | TGTGCCAGCAGTTCCATAACAGGGGGTAACCACGAGCAGTACTTC | CASSSITGGNHEQYF
NA | TRBJ1-6 | NA | 14 | TRBV4-2 | TGTGCCAGCAGCCAAGATGTGGAGAATTCACCCCTCCACTTT | CASSQDVENSPLHF
NA | TRBJ2-5 | TRBD1 | 14 | TRBV5-4 | TGTGCCAGCCGAGCAGGGGGCAGACAAGAGACCCAGTACTTC | CASRAGGRQETQYF
NA | TRBJ1-1 | TRBD1 | 15 | TRBV7-3 | TGTGCCAGCAGCTTTGGGGGGACAGGGGCCACTGAAGCTTTCTTT | CASSFGGTGATEAFF
NA | TRBJ2-3 | TRBD2 | 17 | TRBV12-5 | TGTGCTAGTGGTTTGGTAGTCGCGGGAGGGCCCCCAGATACGCAGTATTTT | CASGLVVAGGPPDTQYF
NA | TRBJ1-5 | TRBD1 | 16 | TRBV5-8 | TGTGCCAGCAGCTTGCGCGGAGACAGGGGCAATCAGCCCCAGCATTTT | CASSLRGDRGNQPQHF
NA | TRBJ1-1 | NA | 13 | TRBV29-1 | TGCAGCGTTCGACAGACCCTGATACCTGAAGCTTTCTTT | CSVRQTLIPEAFF
NA | TRBJ2-1 | TRBD2 | 14 | TRBV30 | TGTGCCTGGAGAATAGCGGGAGCATACAATGAGCAGTTCTTC | CAWRIAGAYNEQFF
few | TRBJ2-1 | TRBD2 | 15 | TRBV6-5 | TGTGCCAGCAGTTATGCTAGCGGCTCCTACAATGAGCAGTTCTTC | CASSYASGSYNEQFF
NA | TRBJ2-1 | TRBD2 | 16 | TRBV11-2 | TGTGCCAGCAGCTTTGACGCGGGAGGGGGTTACAATGAGCAGTTCTTC | CASSFDAGGGYNEQFF
few | TRBJ2-3 | NA | 12 | TRBV30 | TGTGCCTGGAGGGAGTCCACAGATACGCAGTATTTT | CAWRESTDTQYF
NA | TRBJ2-3 | TRBD1 | 14 | TRBV5-1 | TGCGCCAGCAGCCGGGACAGACCCACAGATACGCAGTATTTT | CASSRDRPTDTQYF
NA | TRBJ1-2 | TRBD1 | 15 | TRBV6-5 | TGTGCCAGCAGACCCATTACAGGGGTGGAGAGTGGCTACACCTTC | CASRPITGVESGYTF
NA | TRBJ1-1 | NA | 14 | TRBV5-6 | TGTGCCAGCAGCTTGGTACTGGAGGACACTGAAGCTTTCTTT | CASSLVLEDTEAFF
NA | TRBJ2-7 | TRBD2 | 16 | TRBV4-2 | TGTGCCAGCAGCCCCGGACTAGCCGATAGCTCCTACGAGCAGTACTTC | CASSPGLADSSYEQYF
NA | TRBJ2-7 | TRBD1 | 14 | TRBV28 | TGTGCCAGCAGTTTGACAGGGTTCGGCTACGAGCAGTACTTC | CASSLTGFGYEQYF
NA | TRBJ2-2 | TRBD2 | 15 | TRBV5-6 | TGTGCCAGCAGCGCCGCCGGGACTAGCCCCGGGGAGCTGTTTTTT | CASSAAGTSPGELFF
once | TRBJ2-7 | TRBD2 | 15 | TRBV6-6 | TGTGCCAGCAGTTACGGACTAGCGGGAGAGGGCGAGCAGTACTTC | CASSYGLAGEGEQYF
few | TRBJ2-7 | NA | 13 | TRBV13 | TGTGCCAGCAGCTTAGCAGGTTACTACGAGCAGTACTTC | CASSLAGYYEQYF
NA | TRBJ1-5 | NA | 16 | TRBV7-6 | TGTTCCAGCAGCTTAGTTGGTCAGGGAAGCAATCAGCCCCAGCATTTT | CSSSLVGQGSNQPQHF
NA | TRBJ1-2 | NA | 13 | TRBV28 | TGTGCCAGCGCCCCAAGAGCGAACTATGGCTACACCTTC | CASAPRANYGYTF
NA | TRBJ1-5 | NA | 13 | TRBV28 | TGTGCCAGCATCAATGCTCAGACAGGGCCCCAGCATTTT | CASINAQTGPQHF
NA | TRBJ2-7 | NA | 14 | TRBV18 | TGTGCCAGCTCACCGCGGGACGGAGCTTACGAGCAGTACTTC | CASSPRDGAYEQYF
NA | TRBJ2-7 | NA | 16 | TRBV1 | TGCACCAGCAGCCCTAATCTAGCGGGAGGGCGTTTCGAGCAGTACTTC | CTSSPNLAGGRFEQYF
NA | TRBJ2-3 | NA | 13 | TRBV14 | TGTGCCAGCAGCCAAGTATACACAGATACGCAGTATTTT | CASSQVYTDTQYF
once | TRBJ2-5 | TRBD1 | 15 | TRBV7-2 | TGTGCCAGCAGCGTCTTTCTCGGGACAGATGAGACCCAGTACTTC | CASSVFLGTDETQYF
NA | TRBJ2-1 | TRBD2 | 14 | TRBV9 | TGTGCCAGCAATCGACTAGCTATGTACAATGAGCAGTTCTTC | CASNRLAMYNEQFF
NA | TRBJ2-5 | TRBD1 | 16 | TRBV5-1 | TGCGCCAGCAATACGGGGGACAGGGGAACCCAAGAGACCCAGTACTTC | CASNTGDRGTQETQYF
NA | TRBJ2-7 | TRBD1 | 13 | TRBV6-1 | TGTGCCAGCAGTAAGACAGGGGTCTACGAGCAGTACTTC | CASSKTGVYEQYF
NA | TRBJ1-2 | TRBD1 | 15 | TRBV5-6 | TGTGCCAGCAGCTTGGGGGACAGGGCTTCGGATGGCTACACCTTC | CASSLGDRASDGYTF
NA | TRBJ2-1 | NA | 12 | TRBV19 | TGTGCCAGTAGAGACAGAAACAATGAGCAGTTCTTC | CASRDRNNEQFF
NA | TRBJ2-1 | NA | 15 | TRBV7-9 | TGTGCCAGCAGCTTAGCGCTTAGCTCCTACAATGAGCAGTTCTTC | CASSLALSSYNEQFF
once | TRBJ2-2 | NA | 13 | TRBV18 | TGTGCCAGCTCACCTTCGGGCACCGGGGAGCTGTTTTTT | CASSPSGTGELFF
NA | TRBJ2-7 | NA | 13 | TRBV5-1 | TGCGCCAGCAGCCCTAACAGGGCCTACGAGCAGTACTTC | CASSPNRAYEQYF
once | TRBJ2-7 | TRBD2 | 15 | TRBV6-1 | TGTGCCAGCAGACCCGGGACTAGCGGGAAAGCCGAGCAGTACTTC | CASRPGTSGKAEQYF
NA | TRBJ2-2 | NA | 17 | TRBV5-4 | TGTGCCAGCAGTCGCCCTCTAGCTGACGTTAACACCGGGGAGCTGTTTTTT | CASSRPLADVNTGELFF
NA | TRBJ2-1 | NA | 15 | TRBV7-7 | TGTGCTAGCAGCTTATTGGGGGCTTCCTACAATGAGCAGTTCTTC | CASSLLGASYNEQFF
NA | TRBJ1-5 | NA | 18 | TRBV21-1 | TGTGCCAGCAGCAATTGTACCGGGACAGGGAATAGCAATCAGCCCCAGCATTTT | CASSNCTGTGNSNQPQHF
NA | TRBJ1-5 | NA | 15 | TRBV19 | TGTGCCAGTAGTATTGTTGGGGCCAGCAATCAGCCCCAGCATTTT | CASSIVGASNQPQHF
NA | TRBJ2-7 | NA | 14 | TRBV5-1 | TGCGCCAGCAGCGGGCACATGTACTCCTACGAGCAGTACTTC | CASSGHMYSYEQYF
NA | TRBJ1-3 | TRBD1 | 16 | TRBV18 | TGTGCCAGCTCACCGGCGGGACAGGGGTCCGGAAACACCATATATTTT | CASSPAGQGSGNTIYF
NA | TRBJ2-1 | TRBD2 | 12 | TRBV29-1 | TGCAGCGCTCGATCGGGGGGAGATGAGCAGTTCTTC | CSARSGGDEQFF
NA | TRBJ1-2 | TRBD1 | 14 | TRBV25-1 | TGTGCCAGCAGTGAACAGGGGGCTAACTATGGCTACACCTTC | CASSEQGANYGYTF